This T cell receptor (beta chain) was captured by sequencing in a study of graft-versus-host responses after intestinal transplantation. Study context: Recipients obtained multivisceral, liver-intestinal, or isolated intestinal transplants.

On this clone itself: Its antigen remains unidentified.

General study results and limits: Allografts of patients with graft-donor T cell macrochimerism showed high graft-versus-host to host-versus-graft clone ratios. Researchers found peak circulating GvH clone levels linked to early post-transplant HvG declines.

The germline gives CDR1 KGHSH, CDR2 LQKENI. CDR3 length: 19 amino acids. Trimming at V came to 3 bases and at J to 1 base, leaving 16 bases not matched to a gene. Measured with immunoSEQ multiplex PCR; TCRdb has only the in-frame clones, and not every one. Seen here are about 47,000 clones, about 95% observed once, and the top ten hold roughly 1.5%. This chain links TRBV18 with TRBJ1-1, with 8 positions matching TRBD1. The sequenced sample was PBMCs, obtained around 330 days after intestinal transplant. This receptor was identified in a human patient who received an intestinal transplant, so some T cells may come from the graft donor. CDR3 DNA: TGTGCCAGCTCACCCTCCCCGGGGACAGGCACAAGGAGGAACACTGAAGCTTTCTTT. Protein product: CASSPSPGTGTRRNTEAFF. Together with reference TRBV18 and TRBJ1-1, the CDR3 gives the full variable domain: NAGVMQNPRHLVRRRGQEARLRCSPMKGHSHVYWYRQLPEEGLKFMVYLQKENIIDESGMPKERFSAEFPKEGPSILRIQQVVRGDSAAYFCASSPSPGTGTRRNTEAFFGQGTRLTVV.